This T cell receptor (beta chain) originates from a study of blood T cells in healthy people across ages. There were healthy Caucasian individuals from Russia, aged roughly 6 to 100, serving as donors. For the second PCR, which ran for about 6 to 11 cycles, a sample-barcoded 5' primer and a J-beta primer mix were used. Using its own MiXCR run on the 5' RACE reads, TCRdb lists one record per CDR3 protein. The sample includes over 1,500,000 distinct CDR3 sequences, about 39% seen only once; the top ten take 20% to 25%. This clonotype was observed once. Material for sequencing was blood. This clonotype was obtained from a human donor in good health.

The CDR3 sequence: CASSGATHTGEQFF. The CDR3 coding sequence is TGTGCCAGCAGTGGGGCTACCCACACCGGTGAGCAGTTCTTC. The J gene is TRBJ2-1, the V gene TRBV9, with D perhaps matching TRBD1 (5 bases). From germline, CDR1 is SGDLS and CDR2 YYNGEE. The V gene lost 5 bases and the J gene lost 9 bases, with 18 bases spanning the gap. The CDR3 extends over 14 amino acids.